This TCR beta chain was captured in a study of cytomegalovirus exposure and HLA in healthy donors. The PCR ran on 60 Vbeta and 13 Jbeta primers. TCRdb's copy holds only in-frame clones and misses some; the assay was immunoSEQ multiplex PCR. The data contain about 140,000 clones, roughly 73% of them seen just once; the ten biggest clones take up around 3.4%. The germline V and J ends were trimmed by 4 bases and 6 bases, with 14 bases remaining between them. Looked up from germline, CDR1 is SGHTS and CDR2 is YDEGEE. The CDR3 consists of 13 residues. The TCR originated in a man aged 40-49 years in good health and CMV-seronegative. This chain joins TRBV5-8 and TRBJ2-7; D uncertain. Sequencing was performed on PBMCs. CDR3 protein: CASSPWSSAEQYF. For the CDR3, the DNA is TGTGCCAGCAGCCCCTGGTCCAGTGCCGAGCAGTACTTC.